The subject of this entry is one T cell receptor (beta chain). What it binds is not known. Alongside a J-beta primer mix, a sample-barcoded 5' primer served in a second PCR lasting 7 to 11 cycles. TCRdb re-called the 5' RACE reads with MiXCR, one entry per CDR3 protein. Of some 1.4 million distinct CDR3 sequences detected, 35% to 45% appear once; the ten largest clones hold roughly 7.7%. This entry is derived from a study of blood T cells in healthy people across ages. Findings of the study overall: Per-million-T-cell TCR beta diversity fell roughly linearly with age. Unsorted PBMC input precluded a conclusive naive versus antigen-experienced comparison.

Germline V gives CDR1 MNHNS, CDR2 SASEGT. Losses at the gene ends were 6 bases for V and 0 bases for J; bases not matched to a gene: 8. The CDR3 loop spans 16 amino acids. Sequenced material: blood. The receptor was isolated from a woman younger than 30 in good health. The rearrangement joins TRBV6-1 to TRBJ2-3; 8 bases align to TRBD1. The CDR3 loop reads CASRKLQGGSTDTQYF. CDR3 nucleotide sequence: TGTGCCAGCAGGAAGCTACAGGGGGGTAGCACAGATACGCAGTATTTT.